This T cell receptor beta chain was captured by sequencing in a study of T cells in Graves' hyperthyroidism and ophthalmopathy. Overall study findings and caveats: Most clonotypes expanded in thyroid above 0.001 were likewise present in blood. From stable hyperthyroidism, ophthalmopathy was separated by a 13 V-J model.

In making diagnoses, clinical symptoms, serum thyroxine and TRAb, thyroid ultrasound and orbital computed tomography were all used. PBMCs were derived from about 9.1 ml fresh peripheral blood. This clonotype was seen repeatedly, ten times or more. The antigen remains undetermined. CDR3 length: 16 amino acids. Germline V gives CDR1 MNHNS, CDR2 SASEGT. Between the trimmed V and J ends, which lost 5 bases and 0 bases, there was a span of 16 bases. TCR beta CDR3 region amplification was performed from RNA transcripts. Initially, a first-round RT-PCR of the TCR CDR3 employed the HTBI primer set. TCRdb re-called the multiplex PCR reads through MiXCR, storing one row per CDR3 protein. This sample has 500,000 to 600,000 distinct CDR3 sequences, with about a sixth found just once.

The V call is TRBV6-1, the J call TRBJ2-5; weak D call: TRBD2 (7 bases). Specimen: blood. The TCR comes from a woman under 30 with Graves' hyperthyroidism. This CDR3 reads CASSWRRGRYQETQYF. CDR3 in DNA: TGTGCCAGCAGTTGGCGGCGGGGGCGGTACCAAGAGACCCAGTACTTC.